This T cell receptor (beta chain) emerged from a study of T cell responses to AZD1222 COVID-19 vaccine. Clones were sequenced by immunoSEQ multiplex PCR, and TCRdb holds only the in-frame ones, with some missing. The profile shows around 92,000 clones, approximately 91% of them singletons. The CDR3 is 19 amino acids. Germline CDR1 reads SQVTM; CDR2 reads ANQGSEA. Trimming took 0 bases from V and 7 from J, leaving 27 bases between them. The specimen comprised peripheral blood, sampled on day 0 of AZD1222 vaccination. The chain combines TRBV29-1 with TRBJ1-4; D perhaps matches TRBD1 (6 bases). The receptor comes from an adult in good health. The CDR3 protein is CSVEDGGALGGGRSEKLFF. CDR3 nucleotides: TGCAGCGTTGAAGATGGCGGTGCCCTGGGCGGGGGGCGGTCTGAAAAACTGTTTTTT.